What follows are 21 T cell receptor beta chains derived from one specimen sequenced in a study of CD8 T cells in ankylosing spondylitis. Whole-study findings and limits: Blood of patients with ankylosing spondylitis appeared to be characterized by a TCR beta motif of several highly homologous variants.

For these TCRs, the target antigens are not known. TCRdb reprocessed the 5' RACE reads via MiXCR and lists one record per CDR3 protein. The profile shows roughly 670,000 distinct CDR3 sequences, roughly 19% of them singletons. Sequenced material: blood, either unsorted or a sorted T cell fraction (not recorded which). Every receptor here comes from a male donor with ankylosing spondylitis.

This clonotype showed up just a few times. This chain links TRBV12-3 or TRBV12-4 with TRBJ2-3; TRBD2 aligns across 14 bases. The CDR3 has 15 residues. The ends lost 9 bases at V and 0 bases at J; junction bases unmatched: 2. The CDR3 sequence: CASRTSGRSTDTQYF. In nucleotides, the CDR3 is TGTGCCAGTAGGACTAGCGGGAGGAGCACAGATACGCAGTATTTT.

In this sample, this clonotype turned up a few times. The chain links TRBV15 to TRBJ1-5; the D is unclear. The V gene lost 1 base and the J gene lost 5 bases, with 12 bases spanning the gap. There are 15 residues in the CDR3. The germline V gene has CDR1 LNHNV and CDR2 YYDKDF (reference sequence). The CDR3 DNA is TGTGCCACCAGCAGAGGAACTATCTCCGATCAGCCCCAGCATTTT. Encoded protein: CATSRGTISDQPQHF.

The genes are TRBV20-1 and TRBJ2-1; 13 positions agree with TRBD2. Germline trimming cut 6 bases from V and 0 bases from J; bases unmatched to any gene: 11. Germline CDR1 reads DFQATT; CDR2 reads SNEGSKA (reference sequence). This CDR3 contains 18 residues. CDR3 sequence: CSAPLGLAGPSSYNEQFF. The CDR3 DNA is TGCAGTGCCCCCCTGGGACTAGCGGGGCCCAGCTCCTACAATGAGCAGTTCTTC.

This clonotype was seen only a few times. One end of the junction varies from germline; a read error may be responsible. The V call is TRBV6-5, the J call TRBJ1-2; D is possibly TRBD1 (5 bases). This CDR3 region has 10 residues. CDR1 is MNHEY, CDR2 SVGAGI, per germline. This CDR3 is CASSKRDGDF. The CDR3 nucleotides read TGTGCCAGCAGTAAAAGGGACGGGGACTTC.

This chain connects TRBV4-1 to TRBJ2-1, with TRBD1 identical over 8 bases. The CDR3 sequence is 15 residues long. Trimming removed 4 bases from V and 8 bases from J; junction bases left unmatched: 10. Germline V CDR1 and CDR2: MGHRA, YSYEKL. CDR3 in DNA: TGCGCCAGCAGCCCCGGACAGGGTAGGGGCGATGAGCAGTTCTTC. Translated: CASSPGQGRGDEQFF.

The V call is TRBV20-1, the J call TRBJ1-4, with a weak D call TRBD1 (5 bases). The V end was cut by 6 bases, the J end by 4 bases, with 15 bases between. Germline V gene lookup returns CDR1 DFQATT and CDR2 SNEGSKA (reference sequence). This CDR3 comprises 14 residues. The CDR3 here is CSAQPGRGNEKLFF. As DNA, the CDR3 is TGCAGTGCACAGCCAGGGCGGGGTAATGAAAAACTGTTTTTT.

The chain carries TRBV12-3 or TRBV12-4 and TRBJ2-2, with D unclear. The V and J ends lost 1 base and 5 bases respectively, with 8 bases between them. The CDR3 has 14 residues. The CDR3 coding sequence is TGTGCCAGCAGTTTAGGACTTCTTACCGGGGAGCTGTTTTTT. It yields the protein CASSLGLLTGELFF.

The rearrangement uses TRBV7-2 and TRBJ1-2, with a tentative D call TRBD1 (5 bases). This CDR3 is 14 amino acids long. V dropped 6 bases and J dropped 8 bases, with 19 bases sitting between them. Looked up from germline, CDR1 is SGHTA and CDR2 is FQGNSA. CDR3: CASSSPGALLGYTF. The CDR3 DNA is TGTGCCAGCAGTTCCCCCGGGGCTCTCTTGGGCTACACCTTC.

V and J are TRBV27 and TRBJ2-7; 7 bases map to TRBD1. Germline CDR1 is MNHEY and CDR2 is SMNVEV (reference sequence). There are 15 residues in the CDR3. Germline trimming cut 4 bases from V and 3 bases from J; bases unmatched to any gene: 9. CDR3 region: CASSSQGIGDYEQYF. The CDR3 bases are TGTGCCAGCAGTTCACAGGGGATAGGGGACTACGAGCAGTACTTC.

This clonotype was detected only a few times. This sequence joins TRBV12-3 or TRBV12-4 and TRBJ1-6, with D perhaps TRBD1 (5 bases). This CDR3 spans 15 amino acids. V dropped 5 bases and J dropped 8 bases, with 16 bases sitting between them. As DNA, the CDR3 is TGTGCCAGCAGTAAGCAGGGTGGGTCGGATTCACCCCTCCACTTT. It yields the protein CASSKQGGSDSPLHF.

This sequence joins TRBV19 and TRBJ2-7, with TRBD1 matching 9 bases. This CDR3 region has 15 residues. Trimming at V came to 5 bases and at J to 6 bases, leaving 11 bases not matched to a gene. The V gene's germline CDR1 is LNHDA and CDR2 SQIVND (reference sequence). CDR3 residues: CASSDPAGTGTEQYF. For the CDR3, the DNA is TGTGCCAGTAGTGACCCGGCCGGGACAGGGACCGAGCAGTACTTC.

This clonotype has only a few counts. This chain uses TRBV3-1 with TRBJ1-2; tentatively, D is TRBD1 (6 bases). CDR1 is LGHDT and CDR2 is YNNKEL in the germline V gene (reference sequence). V was clipped by 0 bases and J by 1 base, with 12 bases between them. CDR3 length: 16 residues. In DNA form, the CDR3 reads TGTGCCAGCAGCCAAGACTGGGACATGCATAACTATGGCTACACCTTC. As protein: CASSQDWDMHNYGYTF.

This clonotype appeared a few times. The rearrangement uses TRBV7-2 and TRBJ2-7; weak D call: TRBD2 (5 bases). CDR1 is SGHTA, CDR2 FQGNSA, per germline. The V end lost 1 base, the J end lost 0 bases, and 13 bases lay between the germline ends. The CDR3 runs to 16 residues. CDR3 in DNA: TGTGCCAGCAGCTTAGATGGCAGGAGGAGCTCCTACGAGCAGTACTTC. The encoded protein is CASSLDGRRSSYEQYF.

CDR3 coding DNA: TGCAGTGCTAGAGATGGGCTAGCGGGAGCCCTCGAGCAGTACTTC. Translating gives CSARDGLAGALEQYF. This chain uses TRBV20-1 with TRBJ2-7; 10 bases are a match to TRBD2. The CDR3 has 15 amino acids. Per germline, CDR1 DFQATT and CDR2 SNEGSKA (reference sequence). V lost 0 bases to trimming and J lost 6 bases; unmatched junction nucleotides: 8.

The rearrangement uses TRBV6-5 and TRBJ2-6; D is ambiguous. V lost 2 bases and J lost 0, with 8 bases in between. This CDR3 contains 16 residues. Germline loops: CDR1 MNHEY, CDR2 SVGAGI. CDR3 protein: CASSYGPSSGANVLTF. CDR3 coding DNA: TGTGCCAGCAGTTACGGTCCCTCCTCTGGGGCCAACGTCCTGACTTTC.

There are a few counts of this clonotype. The genes are TRBV9 and TRBJ1-1; unclear D gene. V lost 2 bases, J lost 1 base, and 12 bases lay in between. The CDR3 spans 15 residues. Germline V gene sequence: CDR1 SGDLS, CDR2 YYNGEE. The CDR3 DNA is TGTGCCAGCAGCGTGGTGACATCGGCGAACACTGAAGCTTTCTTT. Encoded protein: CASSVVTSANTEAFF.

This rearrangement joins TRBV20-1 to TRBJ2-7, with D uncertain. The CDR3 is made up of 13 amino acids. CDR1 and CDR2 from the germline V gene are DFQATT and SNEGSKA (reference sequence). The V end was cut by 5 bases, the J end by 0 bases, with 11 bases between. The CDR3 DNA reads as TGCAGTGCTGGCAGTTGGGTCTCCTACGAGCAGTACTTC. As protein: CSAGSWVSYEQYF.

The sample holds many counts of this clonotype. J is TRBJ2-3 and V is TRBV6-1, with D unresolved. V lost 6 bases and J 1 base, leaving 8 bases between the germline ends. The CDR3 spans 13 residues. In germline, CDR1 is MNHNS, CDR2 SASEGT. CDR3 residues: CASSDRGTDTQYF. As DNA, the CDR3 is TGTGCCAGCAGCGACCGAGGCACAGATACGCAGTATTTT.

This clonotype was seen a single time. The V call is TRBV29-1, the J call TRBJ2-2; 7 bases fit TRBD1. V gave up 6 bases and J gave up 0 bases; unmatched junction bases: 10. The germline V gene has CDR1 SQVTM and CDR2 ANQGSEA. This CDR3 spans 16 amino acids. The CDR3 DNA follows: TGCAGCGTCAAGACCGGGACAGTCGCGAACACCGGGGAGCTGTTTTTT. Its protein product is CSVKTGTVANTGELFF.

This clonotype was detected only a few times. The chain couples TRBV7-2 to TRBJ1-3, with D unresolved. V lost 1 base and J lost 0, with 10 bases in between. CDR3 length equals 16 residues. Germline V lookup: CDR1 SGHTA, CDR2 FQGNSA. In nucleotides, the CDR3 is TGTGCCAGCAGCTTAGTGGCACAGACCTCTGGAAACACCATATATTTT. The encoded protein is CASSLVAQTSGNTIYF.

This clonotype has only a few counts. The chain recombines TRBV25-1 with TRBJ1-1; a weak D match, TRBD1 (5 bases). The CDR3 is 14 residues long. In germline, CDR1 is MGHDK, CDR2 SYGVNS. The V gene lost 1 base and the J gene lost 4 bases, with 10 bases spanning the gap. The CDR3 nucleotides are TGTGCCAGCAGTGAATCAGGGCAGAGCACTGAAGCTTTCTTT. Protein product: CASSESGQSTEAFF.